The 9 T cell receptor beta chains below were found in one sample sequenced in a study of shared clonotypes between healthy human individuals. TCRdb's copy holds only in-frame clones and misses some; the assay was immunoSEQ multiplex PCR. The data show roughly 850,000 clones, about 96% seen once. Naive CD8 cells lacked CD45RO and underwent positive selection for CCR7, leaving out terminally differentiated effector memory CD45RA+ cells. Sequenced input: naive CD8+ T cells sorted from blood. These TCRs come from a young man in good health.

This chain uses TRBV7-9 with TRBJ2-7, with 8 bases matching TRBD2. V dropped 2 bases and J dropped 4; count of bases not matched to a gene: 10. CDR3 size: 16 residues. Germline V lookup: CDR1 SEHNR, CDR2 FQNEAQ (reference sequence). The CDR3 DNA sequence: TGTGCCAGCAGCTTAACCTCCGGGACTAGTGTGTACGAGCAGTACTTC. Protein sequence: CASSLTSGTSVYEQYF. The variable domain in full, with the rest retrieved from reference TRBV7-9 and TRBJ2-7, is DTGVSQNPRHKITKRGQNVTFRCDPISEHNRLYWYRQTLGQGPEFLTYFQNEAQLEKSRLLSDRFSAERPKGSFSTLEIQRTEQGDSAMYLCASSLTSGTSVYEQYFGPGTRLTVT.

This rearrangement joins TRBV14 to TRBJ1-2; D uncertain. V was pared by 1 base and J by 4 bases, with 7 bases between. This CDR3 has 13 amino acids. Looked up from germline, CDR1 is SGHDN and CDR2 is FVKESK. The CDR3 sequence is CASSQVGGYGYTF. CDR3 bases: TGTGCCAGCAGCCAAGTTGGTGGCTATGGCTACACCTTC.

The chain uses TRBV6-1 and TRBJ2-7, with D perhaps assigned TRBD1 or TRBD2 (6 bases each). Germline loops: CDR1 MNHNS, CDR2 SASEGT. V shed 7 bases and J shed 1 base, with 14 bases lying between them. The CDR3 spans 14 residues. This chain's CDR3 is CASNGGAWSYEQYF. CDR3 bases: TGTGCCAGCAACGGGGGCGCTTGGTCCTACGAGCAGTACTTC.

The chain carries TRBV5-1 and TRBJ2-3; TRBD1 agrees at 9 bases. The J segment lost 2 bases and the V segment lost 5 bases, leaving 9 bases of the junction unmatched. Germline loops: CDR1 SGHRS, CDR2 YFSETQ. CDR3 length: 16 residues. Written as DNA, the CDR3 is TGCGCCAGCAGTATCCGGGACAGGGCCGTCACAGATACGCAGTATTTT. Residues: CASSIRDRAVTDTQYF.

The rearrangement joins TRBV6-6 to TRBJ2-1, with D possibly being TRBD1 (6 bases). Germline V lookup: CDR1 MNHNY, CDR2 SVGAGI (reference sequence). The CDR3 loop spans 14 amino acids. Trimming shortened V by 7 bases and J by 5 bases, and 15 bases separated the two germline ends. The CDR3 sequence: CASTLGTSDNEQFF. The CDR3 region has the DNA TGTGCCAGCACTTTAGGGACATCCGACAATGAGCAGTTCTTC.

J is TRBJ1-4 and V is TRBV7-9; 7 nucleotides align to TRBD1. Per germline, CDR1 SEHNR and CDR2 FQNEAQ (reference sequence). The V segment lost 3 bases and the J segment 0 bases; nucleotides outside the gene matches: 7. The CDR3 runs 17 residues. CDR3 residues: CASSFLWQGATNEKLFF. CDR3 DNA sequence: TGTGCCAGCAGCTTTTTGTGGCAGGGGGCAACTAATGAAAAACTGTTTTTT.

This chain uses TRBV2 with TRBJ2-1; D is unclear. In germline, CDR1 is SNHLY, CDR2 FYNNEI. Trimming removed 4 bases from V and 5 bases from J, with 12 bases in between. The CDR3 is 14 residues long. The CDR3 protein is CASSGLDRHNEQFF. CDR3 in DNA: TGTGCCAGCAGTGGCCTAGACCGCCACAATGAGCAGTTCTTC. Based on the CDR3 plus reference TRBV2 and TRBJ2-1, the full variable domain is EPEVTQTPSHQVTQMGQEVILRCVPISNHLYFYWYRQILGQKVEFLVSFYNNEISEKSEIFDDQFSVERPDGSNFTLKIRSTKLEDSAMYFCASSGLDRHNEQFFGPGTRLTVL.

The chain carries TRBV5-1 and TRBJ2-7; 7 positions agree with TRBD1. This CDR3 is 15 amino acids long. With V trimmed by 0 bases and J by 5 bases, 8 bases remained unmatched. The germline CDR1 and CDR2 sequences are SGHRS and YFSETQ. The CDR3 spells CASSLAQGIYNEQYF. DNA of the CDR3: TGCGCCAGCAGCTTGGCACAGGGGATATACAACGAGCAGTACTTC.

This clone was recorded once. V is TRBV29-1 and J is TRBJ2-3; TRBD2 agrees at 12 bases. This CDR3 has 18 residues. The junction had 10 bases not matched to a gene; V was cut back by 1 base and J by 2 bases. CDR1 is SQVTM, CDR2 ANQGSEA, per germline. CDR3 residues: CSVEGVASGRAVTDTQYF. Written as DNA, the CDR3 is TGCAGCGTTGAAGGGGTGGCTAGCGGGAGGGCCGTCACAGATACGCAGTATTTT.